The rows below give T cell receptor beta chains drawn from one sample of a study of T cells in tumors after PD-1 blockade. TCRdb's copy holds only in-frame clones and misses some; the assay was immunoSEQ multiplex PCR. The data hold over 30,000 clones, with about 77% observed a single time. Sequenced here: PBMCs, sampled before anti-PD-1 treatment. The receptor source for this set is a human donor with basal cell carcinoma. Each CDR3 is given with its conserved first and last residue. D genes are given only for firm matches. A row's size may be missing; if present it is once, few, many or a size class.

>TRBV3-1/TRBV3-2|few|14|-|TRBJ1-1
CASSQDPRGTEAFF
TGTGCCAGCAGCCAAGATCCCCGAGGGACTGAAGCTTTCTTT
>TRBV9|-|15|-|TRBJ2-3
CASSVGIPSTDTQYF
TGTGCCAGCAGCGTAGGAATCCCAAGCACAGATACGCAGTATTTT
>TRBV28|once|14|TRBD2|TRBJ2-7
CASSSAGGHNEQYF
TGTGCCAGCAGTTCGGCGGGAGGGCACAACGAGCAGTACTTC
>TRBV9|-|14|TRBD2|TRBJ2-5
CASSPGLAGGAQYF
TGTGCCAGCAGCCCTGGACTAGCGGGAGGGGCCCAGTACTTC
>TRBV27|-|13|-|TRBJ1-2
CASSFSGRGGYTF
TGTGCCAGCAGTTTCTCGGGACGAGGGGGCTACACCTTC
>TRBV19|-|15|-|TRBJ1-2
CASSKPDLGNYGYTF
TGTGCCAGTAGTAAACCCGACCTTGGTAACTATGGCTACACCTTC
>TRBV9|few|15|TRBD2|TRBJ2-3
CASTPSGRTADTQYF
TGTGCCAGCACCCCTAGCGGGAGAACCGCAGATACGCAGTATTTT
>TRBV7-2|-|13|-|TRBJ2-7
CASSLPGLREQYF
TGTGCCAGCAGCTTACCCGGTCTCCGGGAGCAGTACTTC
>TRBV7-2|-|15|TRBD1|TRBJ2-7
CASSPDRGVAYEQYF
TGTGCCAGCAGCCCAGACAGGGGGGTGGCCTACGAGCAGTACTTC
>TRBV19|few|11|-|TRBJ1-6
CASSHVSALHF
TGTGCCAGTAGTCACGTTTCGGCCCTCCACTTT
>TRBV7-9|-|19|TRBD2|TRBJ2-3
CASSSQASGSPYSTDTQYF
TGTGCCAGCAGCTCCCAGGCTAGCGGGAGCCCCTATAGCACAGATACGCAGTATTTT
>TRBV6-2/TRBV6-3|-|14|-|TRBJ1-2
CASSSHVGPYGYTF
TGTGCCAGCAGTTCCCATGTGGGTCCCTATGGCTACACCTTC
>TRBV10-3|few|15|TRBD2|TRBJ2-2
CAITGGGVNTGELFF
TGTGCCATCACCGGGGGGGGAGTAAACACCGGGGAGCTGTTTTTT
>TRBV11-3|-|14|TRBD2|TRBJ2-7
CASTTQAGSYEQYF
TGTGCCAGCACCACCCAAGCGGGATCCTACGAGCAGTACTTC
>TRBV7-2|-|13|-|TRBJ2-3
CASSFERADTQYF
TGTGCCAGCAGCTTTGAAAGGGCAGATACGCAGTATTTT
>TRBV7-7|once|16|-|TRBJ2-3
CASSPLRGHSTDTQYF
TGTGCCAGCAGCCCATTAAGGGGACATAGCACAGATACGCAGTATTTT
>TRBV3-1/TRBV3-2|-|12|-|TRBJ1-6
CASRSNNSPLHF
TGTGCCAGCAGGAGTAATAATTCACCCCTCCACTTT
>TRBV5-1|once|15|TRBD1|TRBJ2-7
CASSLGDRVAYEQYF
TGCGCCAGCAGCTTGGGGGACAGGGTGGCCTACGAGCAGTACTTC
>TRBV4-3|few|15|-|TRBJ1-6
CASSQEELTSSPLHF
TGCGCCAGCAGCCAAGAGGAACTTACCTCATCACCCCTCCACTTT
>TRBV3-1/TRBV3-2|once|16|TRBD2|TRBJ2-1
CASSRQRTSANNEQFF
TGTGCCAGCAGCCGGCAGAGGACTAGCGCCAACAATGAGCAGTTCTTC
>TRBV15|-|15|-|TRBJ1-2
CATSRDWVVSSGYTF
TGTGCCACCAGCAGGGACTGGGTTGTTTCGTCTGGCTACACCTTC
>TRBV27|-|14|-|TRBJ1-1
CASSFRGGGTEAFF
TGTGCCAGCAGTTTTCGAGGAGGGGGCACTGAAGCTTTCTTT
>TRBV4-3|-|17|-|TRBJ2-2
CASSQEEGSSQHRGAVF
TGCGCCAGCAGCCAAGAAGAGGGTAGTTCCCAGCACCGGGGAGCTGTTTTT
>TRBV29-1|-|13|TRBD1|TRBJ2-7
CSVLDRAGIEQYF
TGCAGCGTTCTCGACAGGGCAGGGATCGAGCAGTACTTC
>TRBV11-2|-|15|TRBD1|TRBJ2-1
CASSANRGATNEQFF
TGTGCCAGCAGCGCCAACAGGGGGGCTACGAATGAGCAGTTCTTC
>TRBV7-9|-|14|-|TRBJ2-5
CASSLSQGGETQYF
TGTGCCAGCAGCTTGTCCCAAGGGGGGGAGACCCAGTACTTC
>TRBV5-1|few|14|TRBD2|TRBJ2-5
CASSGTSGGETQYF
TGCGCCAGCAGCGGGACTAGCGGGGGAGAGACCCAGTACTTC
>TRBV11-2|-|18|TRBD2|TRBJ2-7
CASSLWGSGAGGTYEQYF
TGTGCCAGCAGCTTATGGGGATCGGGGGCGGGAGGCACCTACGAGCAGTACTTC
>TRBV7-9|-|15|TRBD2|TRBJ2-7
CASSPPGLKTYEQYF
TGTGCCAGCAGCCCCCCGGGACTAAAGACCTACGAGCAGTACTTC
>TRBV18|once|13|-|TRBJ1-1
CASSGGTNTEAFF
TGTGCCAGCTCGGGGGGTACTAACACTGAAGCTTTCTTT
>TRBV5-1|-|17|TRBD2|TRBJ2-5
CASSSYSLAGHHETQYF
TGCGCCAGCAGCTCTTATTCTCTAGCGGGGCATCACGAGACCCAGTACTTC
>TRBV16|-|14|-|TRBJ2-3
CASSQRTGTDTQYF
TGTGCCAGCAGCCAACGGACAGGCACAGATACGCAGTATTTT
>TRBV6-5|-|14|-|TRBJ2-2
CASSLQLGTGELFF
TGTGCCAGCAGCTTGCAATTGGGGACCGGGGAGCTGTTTTTT
>TRBV5-1|few|12|-|TRBJ1-6
CASSLPGSPLHF
TGCGCCAGCAGCCTCCCAGGTTCACCCCTCCACTTT
>TRBV4-1|-|18|TRBD1|TRBJ2-1
CASSQESGGRGRYNEQFF
TGCGCCAGCAGCCAAGAATCAGGGGGAAGGGGTAGGTACAATGAGCAGTTCTTC
>TRBV2|few|14|-|TRBJ2-5
CASLFSSEQETQYF
TGTGCCAGCCTTTTCTCTAGCGAGCAAGAGACCCAGTACTTC
>TRBV7-2|-|15|TRBD1|TRBJ2-7
CASSFRTGFSAEQYF
TGTGCCAGCAGCTTCCGGACAGGGTTTTCTGCCGAGCAGTACTTC
>TRBV6-9|-|11|-|TRBJ1-5
CASSYRVAQHF
TGTGCCAGCAGTTATCGGGTGGCCCAGCATTTT
>TRBV27|-|14|-|TRBJ1-6
CASSTETYNSPLHF
TGTGCCAGCAGCACAGAAACCTATAATTCACCCCTCCACTTT
>TRBV18|-|14|-|TRBJ2-7
CASSPSEVAYEQYF
TGTGCCAGCTCACCATCCGAGGTAGCCTACGAGCAGTACTTC
>TRBV7-2|-|16|-|TRBJ2-1
CASSPPPTFSYNEQFF
TGTGCCAGCAGCCCCCCTCCGACCTTCTCCTACAATGAGCAGTTCTTC
>TRBV11-3|-|16|TRBD1|TRBJ1-1
CATNAEGQGLNTEAFF
TGTGCCACCAACGCGGAGGGACAGGGCTTAAACACTGAAGCTTTCTTT
>TRBV7-9|few|17|TRBD2|TRBJ2-3
CASSSLAGGDGTDTQYF
TGTGCCAGCAGCTCGTTAGCGGGAGGGGATGGCACAGATACGCAGTATTTT
>TRBV9|-|15|TRBD2|TRBJ2-1
CASSVGGRSYNEQFF
TGTGCCAGCAGCGTAGGCGGGAGGTCCTACAATGAGCAGTTCTTC
>TRBV6-2/TRBV6-3|-|18|TRBD1|TRBJ2-6
CASSSWGQGISGANVLTF
TGTGCCAGCAGTTCATGGGGACAGGGGATATCTGGGGCCAACGTCCTGACTTTC
>TRBV6-1|medium-sized|14|-|TRBJ2-7
CASSEAWGSYEQYF
TGTGCCAGCAGTGAAGCGTGGGGCTCCTACGAGCAGTACTTC
>TRBV28|-|16|-|TRBJ1-5
CASSFGSFGDNQPQHF
TGTGCCAGCAGTTTCGGGAGCTTCGGGGACAATCAGCCCCAGCATTTT
>TRBV9|-|15|TRBD2|TRBJ2-7
CASSADLAGADGQYF
TGTGCCAGCAGCGCGGACCTAGCGGGAGCAGACGGGCAGTACTTC
>TRBV7-2|-|14|-|TRBJ1-1
CASSSRQTNTEAFF
TGTGCCAGCAGCTCCCGACAGACGAACACTGAAGCTTTCTTT